This T cell receptor (beta chain) is drawn from a study of beta chain features in type 1 diabetes listed by TCRdb under 2018. About the full investigation: No differences in mean age, gender distribution, total cell number or subset yield were found between patients and healthy donors. In the study, TCRB repertoires of sorted circulating CD4+ T cell subsets from recently diagnosed type 1 diabetes patients were compared with those of matched healthy donors. A total of some 100,000,000 sorted cells were examined across all samples, and the number of cells per subset was strongly correlated with RNA yield. Regulatory and stem cell-like memory subsets were isolated from only 8 patients and 8 healthy donors, whereas naive and central memory subsets came from all 30 or so donors.

Between the V and J ends, shortened by 2 bases and 0 bases respectively, the junction contains 8 bases. Including the terminal cysteine and phenylalanine, the CDR3 comprises 14 residues. Only the CDR3 portion is preserved as DNA: 42 bases, with reading frame beginning at the first base. Via the germline V gene, CDR1 is MNHNS and CDR2 SASEGT. Each donor gave one peripheral blood draw, averaging approximately 120 mL, which was collected into heparinised tubes. A BD FACSAria II was used to sort naive, central memory, regulatory and stem cell-like memory CD4+ T cells with a panel that included CD45RO, CCR7, CD25, CD127, CD95 and CD27. Purity was above 95% for every sorted population. PBMCs were separated immediately by Lymphoprep density gradient centrifugation and were stained directly, without being cultured. To minimize batch effects, samples were stained and sorted in pairs, one healthy donor with one patient per experiment.

This clone has a single count. Its specific antigen is unknown. The sample holds no much larger clone one base away, and base qualities are not on file. The entire isolated RNA was reverse transcribed using the High Capacity cDNA Reverse Transcription Kit, and thus expressed TCRB transcripts were sequenced. Deep immunoSEQ sequencing was performed on naive, central memory and regulatory T cell samples, with an average of roughly 3.3 million total reads per sample. After sorted cells were lysed in RLT buffer, RNA was extracted with DNase-treated RNeasy Micro or Mini kits, with the choice depending on cell number. To prevent cross-contamination, each cell subset was processed individually, whereas patient and healthy donor samples were processed jointly. The immunoSEQ multiplex PCR was used to amplify TCRB sequences from cDNA, yielding 87-bp fragments that span the CDR3 region. The amplicons were sequenced using the Illumina HiSeq platform. As for the authors' bioinformatics: Synthetic template baselines were used to correct PCR bias computationally, reads within Hamming distance 2 were collapsed together, and singletons that could not be merged were discarded. By aligning reads against IMGT, V, D and J genes, CDR3 length, and insertions or deletions at six rearrangement sites were assigned. Clonotype counts were normalized to sorted cell number within each subset before computing true diversity and Gini coefficients with the tcR R package. The overlap coefficient, calculated on TCRB nucleotide sequences, was used to quantify repertoire sharing. TCRdb obtained this table from immuneACCESS and retained in-frame rearrangements with V and J assigned. These tables miss some clones; where compared with another copy, unresolved V genes account for less than half of the shortfall, and the remainder is unexplained. The V and J calls and clone size were taken over from that table, and D and trimming were inferred from the DNA. Counted in this sample were about 210,000 clones; around 9.9% of them appeared once. The ten largest account for 1% to 1.5% of the sample.

Overall results and qualifications from the work: Naive, central memory and regulatory TCRB repertoires appeared more similar among patients than among healthy donors. Patients with type 1 diabetes made fewer insertions and deleted more nucleotides at VDJ recombination sites, implying thymic rearrangement abnormalities. Only small numbers of individuals were included in the HLA sub-analyses, which left unresolved whether HLA type had any influence on TCRB rearrangement. A moderate but significant shortening of TCRB CDR3 length was observed in type 1 diabetes patients in all four CD4+ subsets. Because cDNA rather than genomic DNA was sequenced, highly expressing activated cells could have been over-represented, although no difference in activation and CD3 levels was found between groups. Shorter templates might be favored by PCR, yet because patient and control samples were amplified and corrected together, any such skew would affect both groups equally.

The sequence links TRBV6-1 to TRBJ2-7, with no D gene named confidently. Sequencing input: central memory CD4+ T cells from blood. The receptor's source is a man aged 18 to 35 in good health. The DNA sequence is TGTGCCAGCAGTGAAACGGCAGACTCCTACGAGCAGTACTTC. Its amino acids are CASSETADSYEQYF.